The present T cell receptor (beta chain) was sequenced within a study of blood T cell repertoires in COVID-19. CDR3 size: 13 residues. The V gene lost 4 bases and the J gene lost 4 bases, with 12 bases spanning the gap. Germline-derived CDR1 and CDR2 are SGHRS and YFSETQ. The method was immunoSEQ multiplex PCR; TCRdb's version includes in-frame clones alone and lacks a portion of them. Altogether 150,000 to 200,000 clones are present, more than 75% being singletons, with the ten largest covering roughly 6%. The source is a man aged 35-49 years with active or convalescent COVID-19. The chain has TRBV5-1 and TRBJ2-7, with D possibly being TRBD2 (5 bases). Specimen: peripheral blood. The CDR3 loop is CASSEGPFYEQYF. In DNA form, the CDR3 reads TGCGCCAGCAGCGAGGGCCCTTTTTACGAGCAGTACTTC. Full variable domain (rest looked up from reference TRBV5-1 and TRBJ2-7): KAGVTQTPRYLIKTRGQQVTLSCSPISGHRSVSWYQQTPGQGLQFLFEYFSETQRNKGNFPGRFSGRQFSNSRSEMNVSTLELGDSALYLCASSEGPFYEQYFGPGTRLTVT.